The sequence of this T cell receptor (beta chain) was determined in a study of metastatic and nonmetastatic thyroid tumors (TCRdb year 2020). For the study in its entirety: Repertoires were compared across peripheral blood and tumor or nodule tissue samples from malignant and benign thyroid patients.

CDR1 is given as SGHRS and CDR2 as YFSETQ, both from the germline V gene. At the junction V is shortened by 0 bases and J by 2 bases; bases outside the gene matches: 9. The CDR3 spans 20 residues, from the cysteine through the phenylalanine. The retained sequence is limited to the CDR3, 60 bases, with the frame set at the first base. This clone has more than one count but fewer than ten. Its target antigen remains unknown. No much larger clone exists at a distance of one base, and base qualities are not known. No treatment had been received by any patient before thyroid surgery. The study retrospectively analysed patient clinical samples collected from the early 2010s to the late 2010s using T-cell receptor beta sequencing. Receptor libraries were prepared by PCR. Sequencing took place on an Illumina HiSeq 4000. High-throughput sequencing was used to profile the TCR beta-chain CDR3 region of every patient. The source study handled its data this way. CDR3 differences across clinicopathological groups were used to build a classifier for discriminating distant-metastatic papillary thyroid cancer patients. To measure repertoire diversity the researchers used the Shannon index, while the Morisita-Horn index served to gauge how similar the tumor and blood repertoires were. TCRdb trimmed public reads at Q25 via fastp, called clones via MiXCR and kept in-frame beta chains. TCRdb's processing, not the study's, gives the V and J calls here. This sample lists about 22,000 clones; around 16% were detected once. Under 25% of the sample lies in the top ten.

The paper's findings and limits, for the study overall: TCR beta diversity was reported as significantly higher in malignant tumors than in benign nodules, in both blood and tumor samples.

The sequencing sample was made of blood. The TCR was taken from a male donor with papillary thyroid cancer or a benign thyroid nodule (not recorded which). Some clones in this sample may be carry-over from other donors' samples. The rearranged segments are TRBV5-1 and TRBJ2-1, with 15 junctional bases fitting TRBD2. CDR3 protein: CASSLARTSGGAGTYNEQFF. The sequenced DNA: TGCGCCAGCAGCTTGGCGCGGACTAGCGGGGGGGCCGGGACCTACAATGAGCAGTTCTTC.